The sequence of this T cell receptor beta chain was determined in a study of Tregs in tolerant kidney transplant recipients. General study results and limits: Validation in larger populations is needed because few patients were studied. Biological reproducibility was not directly addressed, but technical replication error appeared minimal. Activated donor B cell expansion appeared to reveal the most relevant donor-specific TCRbeta repertoire.

Unstimulated regulatory T cells (CD4+CD25+CD127-), CD4+CD25- non-regulatory cells, CD4 and CD8 cells were FACS-sorted from thawed PBMCs. This CDR3 contains 13 residues. In germline, CDR1 is KGHSH, CDR2 LQKENI. Concerning this clone: Its antigen is as yet unknown. One end of the junction varies from germline; a read error may be responsible.

The repertoire was sequenced with immunoSEQ multiplex PCR; TCRdb's copy has only in-frame clones and lacks some. The sample holds some 100,000 clones; roughly 92% are singletons and the top ten take approximately 0.59%. The source material was CD4+ T cells from blood. V and J are TRBV18 and TRBJ2-7; no clear D gene. The clonotype was recovered from a human donor in good health. This chain's CDR3 is CASSPPSSNEQYF. The CDR3 nucleotides read TGTGCCAGCTCACCGCCATCCTCCAACGAGCAGTACTTC.